Each of the 6 T cell receptor beta chains below was sequenced from the same sample in a study of T cells in women clearing cervical HPV infection. The table came from immunoSEQ multiplex PCR; TCRdb's copy has only in-frame clones and leaves some out. The listing records about 31,000 clones. The sequencing sample was made of blood buffy coat. The receptors shown here come from a woman between 18 and 75 years old with a cervical HPV16 infection that either progressed to CIN3+ or cleared (not recorded which).

About this clone: The read ends 3 residues before the CDR3 terminus; that terminus is restored from the germline J gene. The chain combines TRBV2 with TRBJ1-6; the D gene is possibly TRBD1 (6 bases). CDR3 length equals 14 residues. Germline lookup yields CDR1 SNHLY and CDR2 FYNNEI. V was trimmed by 5 bases and J by 7 bases, leaving 12 bases between them. The DNA read from the CDR3 is TGTGCCAGCAGTACAGGGATCGGGAATTCACCC. Its translation: CASSTGIGNSP. The entire CDR3 protein reads CASSTGIGNSPLHF.

As concerns this clone: The read ends 3 residues early relative to the CDR3; the germline J gene fills the gap. V is TRBV30 and J is TRBJ1-1, with D tentatively TRBD1 (5 bases). V gave up 4 bases and J gave up 1 base, with 13 bases separating them. From germline, CDR1 is GTSNPN and CDR2 SVGIG (reference sequence). This CDR3 has 14 amino acids. Incomplete CDR3 DNA: TGTGCCTGGATAAAAGGGGCGCGGAACACTGAA. Amino acids: CAWIKGARNTE. The complete CDR3 reads CAWIKGARNTEAFF.

Comments on this clone: The read halts 3 residues ahead of the CDR3 end, with the missing end drawn from the germline J gene. The chain combines TRBV15 with TRBJ2-3; 10 nucleotides align to TRBD2. Germline V lookup: CDR1 LNHNV, CDR2 YYDKDF (reference sequence). The CDR3 runs to 17 residues. The V segment lost 0 bases and the J segment 2 bases; nucleotides outside the gene matches: 5. CDR3 bases read: TGTGCCACCAGCAGAGAGGCTAGCGGGAGCCCCACAGATACG. Protein product: CATSREASGSPTDT. The full CDR3 protein reads CATSREASGSPTDTQYF.

About this clone itself: One end of the junction varies from germline; a read error may be responsible. The read is 3 residues too short to cover the CDR3 end, so that end is filled in from the germline J gene. Additional DNA sequences in this sample encode the identical CDR3. The chain links TRBV7-2 to TRBJ1-3; D gene ambiguous. The V gene's germline CDR1 is SGHTA and CDR2 FQGNSA. This CDR3 is built from 13 residues. CDR3 amino acids: CASSPRHGDTIYF. CDR3 DNA, as far as it was read: TGTGCCAGCAGCCCCCGACATGGAGACACT.

Worth noting for this clone: The read ends 3 residues early relative to the CDR3; the germline J gene fills the gap. The chain has TRBV20-1 and TRBJ1-5, with a tentative D call TRBD1 (5 bases). The V gene's germline CDR1 is DFQATT and CDR2 SNEGSKA (reference sequence). The CDR3 contains 12 residues. CDR3 sequence reads: CSAQTSGAPQHF. The covered CDR3 bases are TGCAGTGCCCAAACTAGCGGGGCCCCC.

A note on this clone: The sample contains more than one DNA sequence encoding this CDR3. CDR3 protein: CSGSQGQGGGYTF. The covered CDR3 bases are TGCAGCGGGTCCCAGGGACAGGGGGGAGGC. The chain employs TRBV29-1 and TRBJ1-2; 11 bases match TRBD1. The DNA ends 3 residues before the CDR3 does, and the rest of the CDR3 is filled in from the germline J gene. The germline V gene encodes CDR1 SQVTM and CDR2 ANQGSEA. CDR3 length equals 13 residues.